Below, one T cell receptor beta chain is given with its context. These data come from a study of blood T cell repertoires in COVID-19. Across the whole study: Samples representing acute and convalescent COVID-19 were sourced from the United States, Italy and Spain. PBMCs, B-cell-depleted T cells, or T cells were the source of the cDNA or gDNA that made up the material.

The germline V gene has CDR1 MNHEY and CDR2 SMNVEV (reference sequence). V was pared by 8 bases and J by 6 bases, with 8 bases of the junction left unmatched. The CDR3 extends over 15 amino acids. Original processing methods: Quantification of nucleated cells was approximated via reference gene primer amplification. Profiled with immunoSEQ multiplex PCR; TCRdb holds only in-frame clones, not every one. That table gives V, J and clone size, and the DNA gave D and trimming. The data hold about 260,000 clones, with more than 90% observed a single time. During active infection, Seattle patients enrolled and were then monitored through disease.

The sequenced sample consisted of peripheral blood. V gene TRBV27 combines with J gene TRBJ2-7; 15 bases match TRBD2. The clonotype comes from a person under 35 with COVID-19, enrolled during active disease. CDR3 amino acids: CASRGLAGGRFEQYF. Here the CDR3 DNA reads TGTGCCAGCCGAGGACTAGCGGGAGGGAGATTCGAGCAGTACTTC.